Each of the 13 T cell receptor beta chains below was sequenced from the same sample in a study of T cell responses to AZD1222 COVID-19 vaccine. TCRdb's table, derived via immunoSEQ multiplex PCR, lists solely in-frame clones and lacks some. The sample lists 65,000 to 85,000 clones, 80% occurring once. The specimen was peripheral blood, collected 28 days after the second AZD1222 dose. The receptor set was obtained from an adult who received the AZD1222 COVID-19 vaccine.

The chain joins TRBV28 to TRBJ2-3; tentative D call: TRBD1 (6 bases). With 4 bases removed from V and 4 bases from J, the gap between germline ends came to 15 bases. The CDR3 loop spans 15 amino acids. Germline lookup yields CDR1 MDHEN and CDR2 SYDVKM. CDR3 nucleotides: TGTGCCAGCAGTTGGGGTGGCAGGGGTTCAGATACGCAGTATTTT. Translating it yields CASSWGGRGSDTQYF. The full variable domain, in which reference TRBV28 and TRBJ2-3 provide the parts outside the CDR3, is DVKVTQSSRYLVKRTGEKVFLECVQDMDHENMFWYRQDPGLGLRLIYFSYDVKMKEKGDIPEGYSVSREKKERFSLILESASTNQTSMYLCASSWGGRGSDTQYFGPGTRLTVL.

In DNA, the CDR3 is TGCGCCAGCAGCCAAGATGCTAGTGAAAAACTGTTTTTT. This codes for CASSQDASEKLFF. This chain uses TRBV4-3 with TRBJ1-4; D uncertain. The germline V and J ends were trimmed by 0 bases and 7 bases, with 6 bases remaining between them. Germline CDR1 reads LGHNA; CDR2 reads YSLEER. The CDR3 has 13 residues.

The CDR3 sequence is CAWSVSVGKNIQYF. CDR3 nucleotides: TGTGCCTGGAGTGTTTCGGTTGGCAAAAACATTCAGTACTTC. The rearrangement links TRBV30 to TRBJ2-4; no clear D gene. Trimming shortened V by 0 bases and J by 3 bases, and 9 bases separated the two germline ends. This CDR3 comprises 14 residues. Per the germline V gene, CDR1 is GTSNPN and CDR2 is SVGIG (reference sequence).

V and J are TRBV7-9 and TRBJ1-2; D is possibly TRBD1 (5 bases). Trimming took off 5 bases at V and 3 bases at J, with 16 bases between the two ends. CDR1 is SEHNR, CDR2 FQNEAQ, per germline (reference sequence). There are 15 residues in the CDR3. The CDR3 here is CASSPTGGGDYGYTF. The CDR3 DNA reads TGTGCCAGCAGCCCCACGGGGGGAGGGGACTATGGCTACACCTTC. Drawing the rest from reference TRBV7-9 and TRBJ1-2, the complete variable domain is DTGVSQNPRHKITKRGQNVTFRCDPISEHNRLYWYRQTLGQGPEFLTYFQNEAQLEKSRLLSDRFSAERPKGSFSTLEIQRTEQGDSAMYLCASSPTGGGDYGYTFGSGTRLTVV.

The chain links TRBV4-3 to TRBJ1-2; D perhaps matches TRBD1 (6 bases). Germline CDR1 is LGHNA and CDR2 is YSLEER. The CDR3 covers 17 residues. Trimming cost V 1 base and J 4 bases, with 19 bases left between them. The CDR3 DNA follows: TGCGCCAGCAGCCAAGTTCTACGGGACACTCTTGGCTATGGCTACACCTTC. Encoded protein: CASSQVLRDTLGYGYTF.

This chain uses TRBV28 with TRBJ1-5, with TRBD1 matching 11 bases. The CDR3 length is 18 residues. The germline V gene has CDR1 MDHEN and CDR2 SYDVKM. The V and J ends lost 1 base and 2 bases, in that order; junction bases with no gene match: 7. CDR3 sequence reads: CASSLSDRGRHGNQPQHF. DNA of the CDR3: TGTGCCAGCAGTTTATCGGACAGGGGGCGTCATGGCAATCAGCCCCAGCATTTT.

The CDR3 sequence is CAWSIAGTGRGTQYF. The CDR3 coding sequence is TGTGCCTGGAGTATAGCCGGGACAGGGCGTGGGACCCAGTACTTC. The rearrangement joins TRBV30 to TRBJ2-5; 9 nucleotides match TRBD1. The CDR3 length is 15 residues. J gave up 7 bases and V 2 bases, and 11 bases lay outside the gene matches. The germline V gene has CDR1 GTSNPN and CDR2 SVGIG (reference sequence). The full variable domain, rest sourced from reference TRBV30 and TRBJ2-5, is SQTIHQWPATLVQPVGSPLSLECTVEGTSNPNLYWYRQAAGRGLQLLFYSVGIGQISSEVPQNLSASRPQDRQFILSSKKLLLSDSGFYLCAWSIAGTGRGTQYFGPGTRLLVL.

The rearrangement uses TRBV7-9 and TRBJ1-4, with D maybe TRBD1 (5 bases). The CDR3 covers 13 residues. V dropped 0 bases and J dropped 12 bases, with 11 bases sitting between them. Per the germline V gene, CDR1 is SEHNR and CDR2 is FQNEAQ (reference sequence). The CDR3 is CASSLAEKGELFF. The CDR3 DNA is TGTGCCAGCAGCTTAGCCGAGAAAGGGGAACTGTTTTTT.

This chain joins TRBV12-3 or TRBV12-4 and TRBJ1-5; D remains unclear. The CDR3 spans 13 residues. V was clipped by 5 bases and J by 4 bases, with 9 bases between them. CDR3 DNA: TGTGCCAGCAGTAATACAGTGAATCAGCCCCAGCATTTT. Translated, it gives CASSNTVNQPQHF.

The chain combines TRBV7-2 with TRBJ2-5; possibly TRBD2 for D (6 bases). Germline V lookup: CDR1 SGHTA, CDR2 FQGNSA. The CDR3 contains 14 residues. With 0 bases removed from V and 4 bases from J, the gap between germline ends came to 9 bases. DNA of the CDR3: TGTGCCAGCAGCTTAGCGGGGACTGGAGAGACCCAGTACTTC. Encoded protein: CASSLAGTGETQYF.

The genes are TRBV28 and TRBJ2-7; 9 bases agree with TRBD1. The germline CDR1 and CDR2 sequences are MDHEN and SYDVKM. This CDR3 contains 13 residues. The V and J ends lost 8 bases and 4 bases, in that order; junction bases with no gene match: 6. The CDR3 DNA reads TGTGCCAGCGGGGGGACAGGGCTGTACGAGCAGTACTTC. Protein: CASGGTGLYEQYF.

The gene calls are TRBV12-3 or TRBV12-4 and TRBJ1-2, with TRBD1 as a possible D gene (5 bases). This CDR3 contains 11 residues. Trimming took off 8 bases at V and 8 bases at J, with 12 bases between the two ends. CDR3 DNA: TGTGCCAGCTCTAGGGGATCGGGCTACACCTTC. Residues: CASSRGSGYTF.

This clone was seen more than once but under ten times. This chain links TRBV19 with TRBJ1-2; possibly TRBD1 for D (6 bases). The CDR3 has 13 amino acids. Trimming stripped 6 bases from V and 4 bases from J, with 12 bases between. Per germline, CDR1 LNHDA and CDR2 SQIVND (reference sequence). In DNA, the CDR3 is TGTGCCAGTAGGGAGGACAGCAGCTATGGCTACACCTTC. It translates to CASREDSSYGYTF.